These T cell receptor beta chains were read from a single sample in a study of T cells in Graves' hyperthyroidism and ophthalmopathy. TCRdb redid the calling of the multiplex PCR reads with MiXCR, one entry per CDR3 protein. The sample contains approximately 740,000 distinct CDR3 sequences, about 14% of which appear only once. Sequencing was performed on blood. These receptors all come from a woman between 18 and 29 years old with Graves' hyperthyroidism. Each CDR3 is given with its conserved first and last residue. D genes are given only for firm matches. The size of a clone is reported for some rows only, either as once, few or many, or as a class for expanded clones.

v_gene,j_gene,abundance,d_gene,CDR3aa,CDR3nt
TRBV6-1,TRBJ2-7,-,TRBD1,CASLPWDRGYEQYF,TGTGCCAGTCTCCCTTGGGACAGGGGCTACGAGCAGTACTTC
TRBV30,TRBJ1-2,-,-,CAWMHIRRQVRGYGYTF,TGTGCCTGGATGCATATCAGGCGACAGGTTAGGGGCTATGGCTACACCTTC
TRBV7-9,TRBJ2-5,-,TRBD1,CASSYRTGQETQYF,TGTGCCAGCAGCTATCGGACAGGACAAGAGACCCAGTACTTC
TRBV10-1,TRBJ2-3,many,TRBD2,CASSEREGLTDTQYF,TGCGCCAGCAGTGAACGGGAGGGCCTCACAGATACGCAGTATTTT
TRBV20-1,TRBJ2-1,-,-,CSTRVNYNEQFF,TGCAGCACCAGGGTTAACTACAATGAGCAGTTCTTC
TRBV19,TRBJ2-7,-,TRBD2,CASRSLAGAYEQYF,TGTGCCAGTAGATCACTAGCGGGGGCCTACGAGCAGTACTTC
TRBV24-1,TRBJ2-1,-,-,CATSDFLAANYNEQFF,TGTGCCACCAGTGATTTCCTAGCAGCAAACTACAATGAGCAGTTCTTC
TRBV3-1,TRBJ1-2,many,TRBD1,CASSQIPRTGNYGYTF,TGTGCCAGCAGCCAAATCCCCCGGACAGGGAACTATGGCTACACCTTC
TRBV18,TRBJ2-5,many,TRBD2,CASSKGLEETQYF,TGTGCCAGCTCAAAGGGACTAGAAGAGACCCAGTACTTC
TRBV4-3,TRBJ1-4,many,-,CASSQDRAGWNEKLFF,TGCGCCAGCAGCCAAGATCGAGCAGGCTGGAATGAAAAACTGTTTTTT
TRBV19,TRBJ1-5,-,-,CASSIDGIGNQPQHF,TGTGCCAGTAGTATAGACGGGATAGGCAATCAGCCCCAGCATTTT